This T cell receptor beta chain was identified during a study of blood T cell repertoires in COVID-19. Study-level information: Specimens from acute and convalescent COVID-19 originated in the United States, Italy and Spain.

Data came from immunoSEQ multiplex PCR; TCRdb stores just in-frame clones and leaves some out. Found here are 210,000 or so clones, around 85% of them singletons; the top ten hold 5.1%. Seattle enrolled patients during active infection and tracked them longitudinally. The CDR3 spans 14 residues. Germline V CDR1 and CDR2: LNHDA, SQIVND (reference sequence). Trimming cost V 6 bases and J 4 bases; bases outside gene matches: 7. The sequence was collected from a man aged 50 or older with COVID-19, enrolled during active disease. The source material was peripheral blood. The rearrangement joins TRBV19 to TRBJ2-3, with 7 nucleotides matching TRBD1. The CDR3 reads CASRMRQGADTQYF. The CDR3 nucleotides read TGTGCCAGTAGGATGAGACAGGGTGCAGATACGCAGTATTTT.